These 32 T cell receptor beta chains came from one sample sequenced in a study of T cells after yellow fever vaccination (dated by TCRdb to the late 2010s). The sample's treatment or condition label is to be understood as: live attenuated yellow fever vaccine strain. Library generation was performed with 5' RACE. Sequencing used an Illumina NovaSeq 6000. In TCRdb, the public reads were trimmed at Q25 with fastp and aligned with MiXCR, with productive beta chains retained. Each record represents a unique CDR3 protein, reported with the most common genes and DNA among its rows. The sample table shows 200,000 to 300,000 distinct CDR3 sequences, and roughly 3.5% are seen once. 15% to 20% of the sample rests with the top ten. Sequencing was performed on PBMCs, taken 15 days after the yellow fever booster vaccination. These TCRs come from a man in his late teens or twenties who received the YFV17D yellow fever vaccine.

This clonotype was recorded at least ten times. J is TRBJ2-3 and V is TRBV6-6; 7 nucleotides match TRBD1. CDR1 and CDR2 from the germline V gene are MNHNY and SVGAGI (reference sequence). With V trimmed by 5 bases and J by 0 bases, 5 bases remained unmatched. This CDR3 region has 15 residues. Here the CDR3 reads CASSPDRSSTDTQYF. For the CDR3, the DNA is TGTGCCAGCAGTCCGGACAGGTCTAGCACAGATACGCAGTATTTT.

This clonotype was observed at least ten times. CDR3 bases: TGCGCCAGCAGCTTGATAGTGACAGGGGACTATGGCTACACCTTC. Its translation: CASSLIVTGDYGYTF. The genes are TRBV5-1 and TRBJ1-2; 8 bases match TRBD1. The CDR3 sequence is 15 residues long. V shed 1 base and J 3 bases; nucleotides not matched to a gene: 5. Germline lookup yields CDR1 SGHRS and CDR2 YFSETQ.

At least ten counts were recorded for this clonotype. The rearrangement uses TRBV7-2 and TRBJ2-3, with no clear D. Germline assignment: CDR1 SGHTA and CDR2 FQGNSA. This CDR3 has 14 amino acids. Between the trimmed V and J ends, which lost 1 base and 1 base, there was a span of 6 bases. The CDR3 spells CASSLGFGTDTQYF. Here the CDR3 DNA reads TGTGCCAGCAGCTTAGGTTTTGGCACAGATACGCAGTATTTT.

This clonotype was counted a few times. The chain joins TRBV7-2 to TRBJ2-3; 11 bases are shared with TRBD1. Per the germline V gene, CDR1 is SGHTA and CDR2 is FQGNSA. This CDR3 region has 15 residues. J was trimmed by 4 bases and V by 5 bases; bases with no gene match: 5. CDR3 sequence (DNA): TGTGCCAGCAGCCGCCGGGACAGGGGGGCAGATACGCAGTATTTT. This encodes CASSRRDRGADTQYF.

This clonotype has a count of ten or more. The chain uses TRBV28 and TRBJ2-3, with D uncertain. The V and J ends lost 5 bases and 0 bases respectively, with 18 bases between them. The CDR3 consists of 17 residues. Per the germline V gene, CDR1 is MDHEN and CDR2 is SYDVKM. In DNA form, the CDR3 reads TGTGCCAGCAGTACCCGAAACCGGGTTTCTAGCACAGATACGCAGTATTTT. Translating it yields CASSTRNRVSSTDTQYF.

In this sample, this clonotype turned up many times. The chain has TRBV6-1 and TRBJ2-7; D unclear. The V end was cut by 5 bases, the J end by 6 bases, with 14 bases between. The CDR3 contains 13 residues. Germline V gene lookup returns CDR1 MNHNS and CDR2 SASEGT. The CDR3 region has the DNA TGTGCCAGCAGTCCGCGAAGGGTAAGCGAGCAGTACGTC. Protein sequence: CASSPRRVSEQYV.

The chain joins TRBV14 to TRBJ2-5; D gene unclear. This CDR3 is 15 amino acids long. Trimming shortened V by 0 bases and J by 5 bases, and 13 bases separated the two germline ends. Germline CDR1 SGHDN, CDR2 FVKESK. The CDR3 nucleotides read TGTGCCAGCAGCCAAGACCAGCGAAATAGGGAGACCCAGTACTTC. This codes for CASSQDQRNRETQYF.

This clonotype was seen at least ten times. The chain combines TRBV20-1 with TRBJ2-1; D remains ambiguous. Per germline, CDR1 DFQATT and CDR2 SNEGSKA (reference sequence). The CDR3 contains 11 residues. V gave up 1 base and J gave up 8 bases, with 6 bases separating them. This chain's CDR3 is CSARVVDEQFF. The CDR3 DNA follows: TGCAGTGCTAGAGTCGTAGATGAGCAGTTCTTC.

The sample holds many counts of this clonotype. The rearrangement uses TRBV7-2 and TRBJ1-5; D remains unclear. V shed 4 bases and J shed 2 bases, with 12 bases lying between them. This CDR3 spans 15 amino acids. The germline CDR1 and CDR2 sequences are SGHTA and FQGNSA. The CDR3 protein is CASSSGFGGNQPQHF. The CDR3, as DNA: TGTGCCAGCAGCTCCGGGTTCGGTGGCAATCAGCCCCAGCATTTT. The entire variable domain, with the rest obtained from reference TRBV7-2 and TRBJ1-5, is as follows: GAGVSQSPSNKVTEKGKDVELRCDPISGHTALYWYRQSLGQGLEFLIYFQGNSAPDKSGLPSDRFSAERTGGSVSTLTIQRTQQEDSAVYLCASSSGFGGNQPQHFGDGTRLSIL.

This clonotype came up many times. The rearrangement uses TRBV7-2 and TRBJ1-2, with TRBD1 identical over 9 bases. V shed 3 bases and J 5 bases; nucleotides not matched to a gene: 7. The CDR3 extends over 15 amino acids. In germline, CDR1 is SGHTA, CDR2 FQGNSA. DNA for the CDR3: TGTGCCAGCAGCTTCCGGACAGGGGTGGAGTATGGCTACACCTTC. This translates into CASSFRTGVEYGYTF.

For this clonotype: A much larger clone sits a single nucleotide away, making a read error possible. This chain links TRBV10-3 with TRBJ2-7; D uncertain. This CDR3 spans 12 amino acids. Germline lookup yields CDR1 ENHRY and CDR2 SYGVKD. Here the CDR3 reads CAMSVTANEQYF. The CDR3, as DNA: TGTGCCATGAGTGTCACCGCAAACGAGCAGTACTTC.

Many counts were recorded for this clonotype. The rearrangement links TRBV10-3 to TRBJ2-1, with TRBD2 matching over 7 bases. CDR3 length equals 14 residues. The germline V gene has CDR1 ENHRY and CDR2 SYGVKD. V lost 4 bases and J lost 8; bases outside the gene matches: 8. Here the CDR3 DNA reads TGTGCCATCAGTGGGACCCACCGGGGGGATGAGCAGTTCTTC. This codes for CAISGTHRGDEQFF.

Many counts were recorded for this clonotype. CDR3: CASSFGQTGNTGELFF. CDR3 DNA sequence: TGTGCCAGCAGTTTCGGACAGACAGGAAACACCGGGGAGCTGTTTTTT. V is TRBV12-3 or TRBV12-4 and J is TRBJ2-2, with D possibly matching TRBD1 (6 bases). The V end was cut by 3 bases, the J end by 2 bases, with 13 bases between. This CDR3 comprises 16 residues.

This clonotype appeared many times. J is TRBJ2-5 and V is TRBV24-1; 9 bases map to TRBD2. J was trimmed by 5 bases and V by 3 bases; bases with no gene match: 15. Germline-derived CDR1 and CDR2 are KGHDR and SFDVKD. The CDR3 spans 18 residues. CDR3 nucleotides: TGTGCCACCAGTGATGGGGCCAGCGGGGGGACACTGGTGGAGACCCAGTACTTC. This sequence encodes CATSDGASGGTLVETQYF.

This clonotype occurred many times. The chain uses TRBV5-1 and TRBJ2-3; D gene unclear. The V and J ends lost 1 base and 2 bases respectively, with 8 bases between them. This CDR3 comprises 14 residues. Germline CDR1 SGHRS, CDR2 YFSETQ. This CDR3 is CASSLYESTDTQYF. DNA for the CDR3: TGCGCCAGCAGCTTGTATGAGTCCACAGATACGCAGTATTTT.

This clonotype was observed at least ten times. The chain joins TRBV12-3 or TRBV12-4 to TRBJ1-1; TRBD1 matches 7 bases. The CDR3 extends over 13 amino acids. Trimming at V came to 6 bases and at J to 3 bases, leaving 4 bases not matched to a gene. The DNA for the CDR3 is TGTGCCAGCAGACCCACAGGGGACACTGAAGCTTTCTTT. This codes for CASRPTGDTEAFF.

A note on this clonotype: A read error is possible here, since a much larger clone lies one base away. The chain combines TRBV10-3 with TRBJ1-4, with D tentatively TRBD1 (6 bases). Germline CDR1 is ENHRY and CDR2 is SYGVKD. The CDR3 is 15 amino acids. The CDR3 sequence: CAISESPGAGEKLIF. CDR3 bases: TGTGCCATCAGTGAGTCTCCGGGGGCTGGAGAAAAACTGATTTTT.

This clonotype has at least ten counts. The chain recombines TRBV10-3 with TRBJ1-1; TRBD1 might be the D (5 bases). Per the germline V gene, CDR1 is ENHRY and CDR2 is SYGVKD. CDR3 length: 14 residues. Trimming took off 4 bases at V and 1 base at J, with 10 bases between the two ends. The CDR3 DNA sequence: TGTGCCATCAGTGCTGGGGCCGGGAACACTGAAGCTTTCTTT. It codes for CAISAGAGNTEAFF.

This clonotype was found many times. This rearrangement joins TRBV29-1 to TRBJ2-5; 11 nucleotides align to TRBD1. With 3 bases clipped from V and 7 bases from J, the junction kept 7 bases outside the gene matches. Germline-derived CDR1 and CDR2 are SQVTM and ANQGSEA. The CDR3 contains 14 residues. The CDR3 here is CSVETGTGGGTQYF. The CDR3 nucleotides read TGCAGCGTTGAGACCGGGACAGGGGGAGGGACCCAGTACTTC.

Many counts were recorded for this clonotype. Here the CDR3 reads CASSRDGAYEQYF. The CDR3 DNA reads TGTGCCAGCAGTCGGGACGGGGCCTACGAGCAGTACTTC. This chain connects TRBV12-3 or TRBV12-4 to TRBJ2-7; D possibly uses TRBD1 or TRBD2 (5 bases each). V lost 5 bases and J 2 bases, leaving 10 bases between the germline ends. This CDR3 is 13 amino acids long.

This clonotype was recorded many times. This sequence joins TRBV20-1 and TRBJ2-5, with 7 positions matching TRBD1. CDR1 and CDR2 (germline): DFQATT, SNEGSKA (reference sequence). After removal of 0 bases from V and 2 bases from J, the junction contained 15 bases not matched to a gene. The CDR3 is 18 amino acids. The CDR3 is CSARELGQPGTAQETQYF. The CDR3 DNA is TGCAGTGCTAGAGAACTGGGGCAACCCGGGACAGCGCAAGAGACCCAGTACTTC.

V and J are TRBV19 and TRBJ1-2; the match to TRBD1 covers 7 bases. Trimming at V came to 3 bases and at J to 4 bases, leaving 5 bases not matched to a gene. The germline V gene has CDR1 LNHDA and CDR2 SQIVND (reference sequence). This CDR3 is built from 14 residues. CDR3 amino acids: CASSIPTGTYGYTF. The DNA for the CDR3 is TGTGCCAGTAGTATTCCGACAGGGACCTATGGCTACACCTTC.

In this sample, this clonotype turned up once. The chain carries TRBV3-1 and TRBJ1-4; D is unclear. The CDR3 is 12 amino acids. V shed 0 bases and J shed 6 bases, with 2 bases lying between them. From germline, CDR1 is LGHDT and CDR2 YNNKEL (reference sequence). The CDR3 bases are TGTGCCAGCAGCCAAGATTATGAAAAACTGTTTTTT. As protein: CASSQDYEKLFF.

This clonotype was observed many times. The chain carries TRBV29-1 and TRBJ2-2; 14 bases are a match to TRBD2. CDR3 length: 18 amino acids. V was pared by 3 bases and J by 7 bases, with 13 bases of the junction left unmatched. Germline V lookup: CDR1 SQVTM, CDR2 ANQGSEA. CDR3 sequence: CSVDRGGLAGGLGGELFF. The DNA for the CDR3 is TGCAGCGTTGACCGCGGCGGACTAGCGGGGGGTTTGGGCGGGGAGCTGTTTTTT.

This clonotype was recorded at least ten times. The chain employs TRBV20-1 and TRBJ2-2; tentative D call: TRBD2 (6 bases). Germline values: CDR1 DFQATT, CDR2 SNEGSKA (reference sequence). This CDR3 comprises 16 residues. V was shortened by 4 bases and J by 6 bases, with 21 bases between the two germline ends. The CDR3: CSAKSRDSNVPGELFF. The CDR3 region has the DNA TGCAGTGCTAAGAGCCGGGACTCCAACGTTCCCGGGGAGCTGTTTTTT.

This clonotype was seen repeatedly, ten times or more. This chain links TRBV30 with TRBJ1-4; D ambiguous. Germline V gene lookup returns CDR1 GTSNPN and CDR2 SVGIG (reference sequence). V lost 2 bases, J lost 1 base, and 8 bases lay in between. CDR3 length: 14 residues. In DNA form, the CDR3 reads TGTGCCTGGAGTTTTCTCGGAACTAATGAAAAACTGTTTTTT. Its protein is CAWSFLGTNEKLFF.

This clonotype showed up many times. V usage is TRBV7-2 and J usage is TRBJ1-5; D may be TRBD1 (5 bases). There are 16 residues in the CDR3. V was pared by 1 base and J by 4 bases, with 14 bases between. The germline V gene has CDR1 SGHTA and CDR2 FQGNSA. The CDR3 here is CASSLGGTGRNQPQHF. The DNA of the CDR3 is TGTGCCAGCAGCTTAGGTGGTACGGGGCGGAATCAGCCCCAGCATTTT.

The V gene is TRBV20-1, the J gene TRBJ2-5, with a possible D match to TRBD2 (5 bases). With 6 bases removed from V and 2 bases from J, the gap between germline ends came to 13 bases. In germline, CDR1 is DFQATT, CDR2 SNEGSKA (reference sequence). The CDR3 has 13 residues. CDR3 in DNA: TGCAGTGCCTTGTCCCGGGGTCAAGAGACCCAGTACTTC. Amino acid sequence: CSALSRGQETQYF.

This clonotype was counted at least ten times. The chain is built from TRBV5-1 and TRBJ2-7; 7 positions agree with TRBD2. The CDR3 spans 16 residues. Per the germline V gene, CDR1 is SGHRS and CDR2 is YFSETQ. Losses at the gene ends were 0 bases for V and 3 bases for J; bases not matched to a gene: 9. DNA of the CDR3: TGCGCCAGCAGCTTGGTTTTTCGGCGGGGGAGCTACGAGCAGTACGTC. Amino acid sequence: CASSLVFRRGSYEQYV.

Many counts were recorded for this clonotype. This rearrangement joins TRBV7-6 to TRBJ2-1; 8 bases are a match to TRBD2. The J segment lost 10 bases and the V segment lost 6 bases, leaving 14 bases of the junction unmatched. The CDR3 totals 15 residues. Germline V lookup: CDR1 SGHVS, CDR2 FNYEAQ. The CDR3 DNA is TGTGCCAGCAGGGCTCGGACTAGCCCAAGGAACGAGCAGTTCTTC. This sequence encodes CASRARTSPRNEQFF.

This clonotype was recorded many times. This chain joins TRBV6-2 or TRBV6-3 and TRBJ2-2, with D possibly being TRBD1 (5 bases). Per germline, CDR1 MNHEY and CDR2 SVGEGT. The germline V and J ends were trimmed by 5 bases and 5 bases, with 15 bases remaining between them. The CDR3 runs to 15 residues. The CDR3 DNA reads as TGTGCCAGCAGTCCCGGGCAGGGCTGGACCGGGGAGCTGTTTTTT. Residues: CASSPGQGWTGELFF.

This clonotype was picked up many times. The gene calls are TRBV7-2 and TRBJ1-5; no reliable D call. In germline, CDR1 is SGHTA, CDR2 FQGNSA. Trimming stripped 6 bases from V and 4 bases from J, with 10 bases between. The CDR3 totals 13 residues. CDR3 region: CASRTGLNQPQHF. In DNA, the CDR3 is TGTGCCAGCAGGACCGGGCTTAATCAGCCCCAGCATTTT.